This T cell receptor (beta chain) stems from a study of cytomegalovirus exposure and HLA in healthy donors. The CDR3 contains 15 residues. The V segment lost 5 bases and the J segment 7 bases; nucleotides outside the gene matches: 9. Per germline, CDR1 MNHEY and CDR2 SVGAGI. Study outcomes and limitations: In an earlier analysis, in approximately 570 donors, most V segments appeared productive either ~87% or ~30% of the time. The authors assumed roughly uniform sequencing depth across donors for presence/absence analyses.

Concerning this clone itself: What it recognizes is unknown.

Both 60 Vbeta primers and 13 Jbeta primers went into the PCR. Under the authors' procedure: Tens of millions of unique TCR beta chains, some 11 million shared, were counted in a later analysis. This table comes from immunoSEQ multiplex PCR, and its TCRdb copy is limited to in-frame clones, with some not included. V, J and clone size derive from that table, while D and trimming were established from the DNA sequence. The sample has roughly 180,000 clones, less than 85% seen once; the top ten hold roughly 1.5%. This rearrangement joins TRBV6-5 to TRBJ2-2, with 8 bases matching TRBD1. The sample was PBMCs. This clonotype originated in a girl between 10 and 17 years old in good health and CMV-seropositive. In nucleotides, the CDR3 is TGTGCCAGCAGTCCCCGGACAGGGACGGTCGGGGAGCTGTTTTTT. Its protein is CASSPRTGTVGELFF.